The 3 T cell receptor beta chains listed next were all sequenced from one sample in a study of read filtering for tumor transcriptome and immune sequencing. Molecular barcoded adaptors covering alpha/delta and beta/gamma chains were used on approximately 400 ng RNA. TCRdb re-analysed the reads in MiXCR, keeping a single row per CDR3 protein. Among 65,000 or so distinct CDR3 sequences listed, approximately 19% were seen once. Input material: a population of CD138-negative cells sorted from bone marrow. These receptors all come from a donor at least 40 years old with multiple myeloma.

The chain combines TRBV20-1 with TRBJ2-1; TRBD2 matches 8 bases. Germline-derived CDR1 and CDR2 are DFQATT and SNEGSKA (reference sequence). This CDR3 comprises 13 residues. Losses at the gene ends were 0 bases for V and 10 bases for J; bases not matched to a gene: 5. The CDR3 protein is CSARDRIAGEQFF. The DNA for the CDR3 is TGCAGTGCTAGAGATCGAATAGCGGGGGAGCAGTTCTTC.

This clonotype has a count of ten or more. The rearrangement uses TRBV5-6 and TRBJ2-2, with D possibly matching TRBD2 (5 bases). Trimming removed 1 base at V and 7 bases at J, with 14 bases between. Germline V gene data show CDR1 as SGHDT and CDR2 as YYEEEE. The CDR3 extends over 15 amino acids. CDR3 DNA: TGTGCCAGCAGCTTGCCGGGGATCGGGGTCGGGGAGCTGTTTTTT. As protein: CASSLPGIGVGELFF.

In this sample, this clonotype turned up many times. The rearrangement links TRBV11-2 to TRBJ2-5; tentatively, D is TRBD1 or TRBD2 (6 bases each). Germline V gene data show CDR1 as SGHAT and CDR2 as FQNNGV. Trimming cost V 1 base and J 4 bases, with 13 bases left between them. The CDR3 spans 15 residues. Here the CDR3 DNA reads TGTGCCAGCAGCTTAGGGGCCAGGGGAGGAGAGACCCAGTACTTC. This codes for CASSLGARGGETQYF.